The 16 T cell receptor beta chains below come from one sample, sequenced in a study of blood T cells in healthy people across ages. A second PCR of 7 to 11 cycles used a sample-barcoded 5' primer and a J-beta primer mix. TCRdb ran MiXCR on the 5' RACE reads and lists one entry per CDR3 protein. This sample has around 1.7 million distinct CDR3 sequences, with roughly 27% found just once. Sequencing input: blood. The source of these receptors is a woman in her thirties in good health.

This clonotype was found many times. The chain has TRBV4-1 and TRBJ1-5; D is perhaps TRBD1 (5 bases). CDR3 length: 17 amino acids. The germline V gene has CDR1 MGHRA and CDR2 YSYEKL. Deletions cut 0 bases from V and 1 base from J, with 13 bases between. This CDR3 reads CASSQDRVSGSNQPQHF. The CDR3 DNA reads TGCGCCAGCAGCCAAGACAGGGTTTCGGGCAGCAATCAGCCCCAGCATTTT.

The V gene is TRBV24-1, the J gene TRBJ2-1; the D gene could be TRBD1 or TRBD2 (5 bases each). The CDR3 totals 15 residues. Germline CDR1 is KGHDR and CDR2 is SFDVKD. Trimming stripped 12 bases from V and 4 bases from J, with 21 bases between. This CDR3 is CAAQAFPGTYNEQFF. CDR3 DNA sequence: TGTGCCGCCCAAGCCTTTCCGGGGACGTACAATGAGCAGTTCTTC.

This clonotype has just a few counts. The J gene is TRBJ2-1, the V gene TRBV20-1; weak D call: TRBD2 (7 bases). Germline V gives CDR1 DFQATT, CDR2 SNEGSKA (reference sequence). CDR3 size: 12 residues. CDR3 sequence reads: CRQGGPSNEQFF. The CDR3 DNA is TGCAGACAGGGAGGGCCAAGCAATGAGCAGTTCTTC.

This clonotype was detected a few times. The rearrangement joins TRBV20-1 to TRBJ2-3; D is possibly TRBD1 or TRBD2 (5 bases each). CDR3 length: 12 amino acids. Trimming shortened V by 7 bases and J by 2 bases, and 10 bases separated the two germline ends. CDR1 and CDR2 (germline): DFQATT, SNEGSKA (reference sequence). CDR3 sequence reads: CSVGDHTDTQYF. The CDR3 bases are TGCAGTGTAGGGGACCACACAGATACGCAGTATTTT.

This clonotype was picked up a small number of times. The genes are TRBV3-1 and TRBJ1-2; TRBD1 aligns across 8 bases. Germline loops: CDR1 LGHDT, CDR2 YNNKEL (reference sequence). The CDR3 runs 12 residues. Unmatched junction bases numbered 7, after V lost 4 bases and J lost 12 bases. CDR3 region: CASSPGQGFNTF. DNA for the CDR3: TGTGCCAGCAGCCCTGGACAGGGTTTTAACACCTTC. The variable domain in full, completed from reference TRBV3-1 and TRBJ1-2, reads DTAVSQTPKYLVTQMGNDKSIKCEQNLGHDTMYWYKQDSKKFLKIMFSYNNKELIINETVPNRFSPKSPDKAHLNLHINSLELGDSAVYFCASSPGQGFNTFGSGTRLTVV.

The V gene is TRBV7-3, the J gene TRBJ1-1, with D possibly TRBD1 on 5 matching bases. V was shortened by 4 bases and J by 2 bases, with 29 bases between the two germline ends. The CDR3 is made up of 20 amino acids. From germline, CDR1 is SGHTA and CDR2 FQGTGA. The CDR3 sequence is CASSSQLRKVDRTLNTEAFF. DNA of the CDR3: TGTGCCAGCAGCTCCCAATTACGGAAGGTTGACAGAACTTTAAACACTGAAGCTTTCTTT.

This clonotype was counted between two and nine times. CDR3 amino acids: CASSVDLLGDEAFF. DNA for the CDR3: TGTGCCAGCAGCGTAGATCTCTTGGGTGATGAAGCTTTCTTT. V usage is TRBV9 and J usage is TRBJ1-1; D remains ambiguous. Between the trimmed V and J ends, which lost 0 bases and 7 bases, there was a span of 13 bases. This CDR3 spans 14 amino acids. Germline V gives CDR1 SGDLS, CDR2 YYNGEE.

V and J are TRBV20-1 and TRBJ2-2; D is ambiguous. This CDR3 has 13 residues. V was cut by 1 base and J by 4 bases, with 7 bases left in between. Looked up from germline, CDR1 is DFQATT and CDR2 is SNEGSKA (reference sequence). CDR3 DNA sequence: TGCAGTGCTAGAGGGGCCCCCACCGGGGAGCTGTTTTTT. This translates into CSARGAPTGELFF.

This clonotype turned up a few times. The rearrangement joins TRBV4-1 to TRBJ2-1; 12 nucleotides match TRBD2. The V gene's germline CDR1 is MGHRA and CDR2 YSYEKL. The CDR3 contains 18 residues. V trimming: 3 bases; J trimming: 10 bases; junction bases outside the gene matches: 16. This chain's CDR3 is CASSHSSGGAHFSREQFF. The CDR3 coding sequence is TGCGCCAGCAGCCATTCTAGCGGGGGGGCCCACTTTTCCCGGGAGCAGTTCTTC.

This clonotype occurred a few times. CDR3 bases: TGTGCCAGCAGCATAGCCGGGACAGGGGTTGCCTACGAGCAGTACTTC. Protein sequence: CASSIAGTGVAYEQYF. The V and J genes are TRBV7-3 and TRBJ2-7; 10 bases are shared with TRBD1. Per the germline V gene, CDR1 is SGHTA and CDR2 is FQGTGA. V was pared by 5 bases and J by 2 bases, with 9 bases of the junction left unmatched. The CDR3 contains 16 residues.

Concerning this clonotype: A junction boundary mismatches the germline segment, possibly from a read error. In DNA, the CDR3 is TGTGCCAGTAGTTCCTGGACAGTGGGGACCTACGAGCAGTACTTC. This codes for CASSSWTVGTYEQYF. This chain joins TRBV12-3 or TRBV12-4 and TRBJ2-7; the D gene is possibly TRBD1 (6 bases). The CDR3 has 15 amino acids.

CDR3 sequence reads: CASSYRGGPPDTQYF. The CDR3 DNA reads as TGTGCCAGCAGTTACCGTGGGGGGCCCCCAGATACGCAGTATTTT. The chain carries TRBV6-6 and TRBJ2-3; D tentatively fits TRBD1 or TRBD2 (6 bases each). V lost 2 bases to trimming and J lost 4 bases, with 13 bases between them. The germline gives CDR1 MNHNY, CDR2 SVGAGI (reference sequence). There are 15 residues in the CDR3.

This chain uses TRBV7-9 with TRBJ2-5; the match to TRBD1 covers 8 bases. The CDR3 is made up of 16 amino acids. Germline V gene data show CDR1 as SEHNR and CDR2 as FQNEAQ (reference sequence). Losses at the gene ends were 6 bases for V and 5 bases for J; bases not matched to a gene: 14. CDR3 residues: CASSHTRQGRRETQYF. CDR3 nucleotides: TGTGCCAGCAGTCATACTCGACAGGGGAGGAGGGAGACCCAGTACTTC. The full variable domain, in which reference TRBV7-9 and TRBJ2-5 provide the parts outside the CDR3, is DTGVSQNPRHKITKRGQNVTFRCDPISEHNRLYWYRQTLGQGPEFLTYFQNEAQLEKSRLLSDRFSAERPKGSFSTLEIQRTEQGDSAMYLCASSHTRQGRRETQYFGPGTRLLVL.

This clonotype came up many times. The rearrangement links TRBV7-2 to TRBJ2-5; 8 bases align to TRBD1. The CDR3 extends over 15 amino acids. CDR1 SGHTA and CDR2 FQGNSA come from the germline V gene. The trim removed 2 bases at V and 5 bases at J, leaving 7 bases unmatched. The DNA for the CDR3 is TGTGCCAGCAGCTTATCCGGACAGGGCTGGGAGACCCAGTACTTC. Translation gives CASSLSGQGWETQYF.

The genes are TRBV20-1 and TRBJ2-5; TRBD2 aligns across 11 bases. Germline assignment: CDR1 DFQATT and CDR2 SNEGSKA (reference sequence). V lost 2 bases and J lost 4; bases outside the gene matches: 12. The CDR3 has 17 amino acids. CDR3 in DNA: TGCAGTGCTAGACCGATTAGCGGGGGGGCCGAGAGAGAGACCCAGTACTTC. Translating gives CSARPISGGAERETQYF.

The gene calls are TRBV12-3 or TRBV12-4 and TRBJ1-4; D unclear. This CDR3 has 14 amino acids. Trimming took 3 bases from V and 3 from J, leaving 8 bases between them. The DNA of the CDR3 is TGTGCCAGCAGTTTGGCGGCTGCTAATGAAAAACTGTTTTTT. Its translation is CASSLAAANEKLFF.